The clone carrying this T cell receptor (beta chain) was seen a few times. Antigen unknown. These data originate in a study of molecular identifiers for immune sequencing clone quantification. Findings of the study overall: It was shown that clones above 20 RNA copies held over 99% of effector molecules, but under 1% in naive cells.

When naive CD8 T cells were sorted, they were gated as CD8+CD4-CCR7+CD45RA+. Each CDR3 protein is one row after TCRdb ran MiXCR on the PCR reads. Here the sample spans 460,000 or so distinct CDR3 sequences, about 21% being singletons. The CDR3 sequence is 15 residues long. CDR1 is MNHEY, CDR2 SMNVEV, per germline (reference sequence). V was clipped by 4 bases and J by 7 bases, with 20 bases between them. Source material: naive CD8+ T cells from blood, with Jurkat cell RNA spiked in. The subset was: FACS-sorted CD8+CD4-CCR7+CD45RA+ naive T cells. The chain uses TRBV27 and TRBJ2-7; D not certain. The sequence was collected from a human donor in good health. Some libraries in this study had Jurkat cell RNA spiked in. The CDR3 nucleotides are TGTGCCAGCAGTTCCATCCCCGGGCCTCTGGAGGAGCAGTACTTC. Amino acid sequence: CASSSIPGPLEEQYF.